This is a list of T cell receptor beta chains from one sample in a study of immune evolution from preneoplasia to lung adenocarcinoma. The method was immunoSEQ multiplex PCR; TCRdb's version includes in-frame clones alone and lacks a portion of them. The profile shows over 6,000 clones, roughly 81% of them singletons. The sequenced material came from FFPE invasive lung adenocarcinoma tissue. The receptor source for this set is a person aged 45-60 years with lung adenocarcinoma. Both conserved end residues are part of each CDR3. A D gene is named only where the DNA matches it firmly. The size field is filled for only some rows; it gives once, few, many or a size class.

v_gene,j_gene,abundance,d_gene,CDR3nt,CDR3aa
TRBV9,TRBJ2-2,NA,NA,TGTGCCAGCAGCGTAGACCTCACCGGGGAGCTGTTTTTT,CASSVDLTGELFF
TRBV28,TRBJ1-1,NA,NA,TGTGCCAGCAGCATGGCCAATCCGGGAAAAAACGGGGGGGCTTTCTTT,CASSMANPGKNGGAFF
TRBV27,TRBJ2-1,few,TRBD2,TGTGCCAGCAGTCTACGACTAGCGGCCTACAATGAGCAGTTCTTC,CASSLRLAAYNEQFF
TRBV7-9,TRBJ2-7,NA,NA,TGTGCCAGCAGCTTAGGGGAGTTCTACGAGCAGTACTTC,CASSLGEFYEQYF
TRBV6-6,TRBJ1-2,NA,NA,TGTGCCAGCAGTTACGGCAGGGACGGCTATGGCTACACCTTC,CASSYGRDGYGYTF
TRBV20-1,TRBJ1-1,NA,NA,TGCAGTGCTCCGATGAACACTGAAGCTTTCTTT,CSAPMNTEAFF
TRBV7-3,TRBJ2-3,NA,TRBD1,TGTGCCAGCAGCTTACAGGGGGCAGGGGTAACAGATACGCAGTATTTT,CASSLQGAGVTDTQYF
TRBV5-6,TRBJ2-7,NA,TRBD2,TGTGCCAGCTATCGGACTAGCGGGTCAATCTACGAGCAGTACTTC,CASYRTSGSIYEQYF
TRBV6-1,TRBJ2-7,NA,TRBD1,TGTGCCAGCAGGGACCGGGACAGGGTTAGGTACGAGCAGTACTTC,CASRDRDRVRYEQYF
TRBV18,TRBJ1-1,NA,NA,TGTGCCAGCTCACAGGGTGGCACTGAAGCTTTCTTT,CASSQGGTEAFF
TRBV10-2,TRBJ1-1,NA,NA,TGCGCCAGCAGTTCGGGGTATTGGAACACTGAAGCTTTCTTT,CASSSGYWNTEAFF
TRBV15,TRBJ2-2,once,NA,TGTGCCACCAGTAACCCCGGGACAACGAACACCGGGGAGCTGTTTTTT,CATSNPGTTNTGELFF
TRBV5-1,TRBJ1-2,NA,TRBD1,TGCGCCAGCAGCCCCGGGACAGGGTCCTATGGCTACACCTTC,CASSPGTGSYGYTF
TRBV5-5,TRBJ1-1,NA,TRBD1,TGTGCCAGCAGCTCTGCGGACAGGGGGCATGAAGCTTTCTTT,CASSSADRGHEAFF
TRBV7-2,TRBJ1-5,NA,NA,TGTGCCAGCAGCTTAGCACTAAAGGCGCAGCCCCAGCATTTT,CASSLALKAQPQHF
TRBV2,TRBJ1-4,NA,TRBD1,TGTGCCAGCCTCCGGGACAGGGACGAAAAACTGTTTTTT,CASLRDRDEKLFF
TRBV9,TRBJ2-7,NA,TRBD1,TGTGCCAGCAGCAGACAGGGTTACGAGCAGTACTTC,CASSRQGYEQYF
TRBV7-2,TRBJ1-5,NA,NA,TGTGCCAGCAGCCCCCAGAGGGCCGGGCTTAGCAATCAGCCCCAGCATTTT,CASSPQRAGLSNQPQHF
TRBV18,TRBJ2-1,NA,NA,TGTGCCAGCTCACCACCTAGCCCCTACAATGAGCAGTTCTTC,CASSPPSPYNEQFF